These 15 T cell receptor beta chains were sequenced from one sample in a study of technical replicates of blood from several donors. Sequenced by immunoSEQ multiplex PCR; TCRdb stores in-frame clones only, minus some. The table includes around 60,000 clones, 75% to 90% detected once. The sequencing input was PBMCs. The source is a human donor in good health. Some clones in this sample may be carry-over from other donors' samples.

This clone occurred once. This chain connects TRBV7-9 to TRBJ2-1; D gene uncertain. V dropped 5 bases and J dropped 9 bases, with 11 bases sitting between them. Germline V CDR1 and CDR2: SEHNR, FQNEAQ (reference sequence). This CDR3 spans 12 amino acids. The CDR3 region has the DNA TGTGCCAGCAGCGCGTTAGCTCTTGAGCAGTTCTTC. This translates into CASSALALEQFF. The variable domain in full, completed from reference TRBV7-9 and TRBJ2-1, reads DTGVSQNPRHKITKRGQNVTFRCDPISEHNRLYWYRQTLGQGPEFLTYFQNEAQLEKSRLLSDRFSAERPKGSFSTLEIQRTEQGDSAMYLCASSALALEQFFGPGTRLTVL.

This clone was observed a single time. Written as DNA, the CDR3 is TGTGCCAGTGGACTAGCGGGAGGAGGAAGCTCCTACAATGAGCAGTTCTTC. This sequence encodes CASGLAGGGSSYNEQFF. This chain connects TRBV5-4 to TRBJ2-1; 14 nucleotides line up with TRBD2. The ends lost 8 bases at V and 0 bases at J; junction bases unmatched: 7. CDR1 and CDR2 from the germline V gene are SGHNT and YYREEE (reference sequence). The CDR3 spans 17 residues. The entire variable domain, with the rest obtained from reference TRBV5-4 and TRBJ2-1, is as follows: ETGVTQSPTHLIKTRGQQVTLRCSSQSGHNTVSWYQQALGQGPQFIFQYYREEENGRGNFPPRFSGLQFPNYSSELNVNALELDDSALYLCASGLAGGGSSYNEQFFGPGTRLTVL.

CDR3 DNA sequence: TGTGCCAGCAGTGATAGACTCATTTTGGACATTCAGTACTTC. Amino acid sequence: CASSDRLILDIQYF. The chain uses TRBV6-4 and TRBJ2-4, with no clear D. From germline, CDR1 is MRHNA and CDR2 SNTAGT. Trimming took off 3 bases at V and 8 bases at J, with 14 bases between the two ends. CDR3 size: 14 residues.

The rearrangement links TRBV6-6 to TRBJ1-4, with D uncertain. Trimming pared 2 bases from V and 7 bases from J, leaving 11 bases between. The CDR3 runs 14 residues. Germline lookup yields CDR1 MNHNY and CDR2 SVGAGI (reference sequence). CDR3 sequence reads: CASSYPSGAEKLFF. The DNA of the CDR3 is TGTGCCAGCAGTTACCCCTCGGGAGCTGAAAAACTGTTTTTT.

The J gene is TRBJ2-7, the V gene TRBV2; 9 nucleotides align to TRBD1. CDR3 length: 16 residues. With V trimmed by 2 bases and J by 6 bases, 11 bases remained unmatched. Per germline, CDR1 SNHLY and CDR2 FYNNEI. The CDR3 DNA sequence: TGTGCCAGCAGTGAATGGGGTACGGACAGGGGCGGCGAGCAGTACTTC. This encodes CASSEWGTDRGGEQYF.

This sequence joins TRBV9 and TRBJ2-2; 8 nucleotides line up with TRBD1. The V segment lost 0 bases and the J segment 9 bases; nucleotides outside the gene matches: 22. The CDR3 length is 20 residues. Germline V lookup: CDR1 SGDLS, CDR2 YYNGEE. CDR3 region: CASSVEGTGFISAEERELFF. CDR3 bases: TGTGCCAGCAGCGTAGAAGGGACAGGTTTTATATCGGCGGAGGAACGGGAGCTGTTTTTT. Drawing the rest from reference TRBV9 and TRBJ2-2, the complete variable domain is DSGVTQTPKHLITATGQRVTLRCSPRSGDLSVYWYQQSLDQGLQFLIQYYNGEERAKGNILERFSAQQFPDLHSELNLSSLELGDSALYFCASSVEGTGFISAEERELFFGEGSRLTVL.

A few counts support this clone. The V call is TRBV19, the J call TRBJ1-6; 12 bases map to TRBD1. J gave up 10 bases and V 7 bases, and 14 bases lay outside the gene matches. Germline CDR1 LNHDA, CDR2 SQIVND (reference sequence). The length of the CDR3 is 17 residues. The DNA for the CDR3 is TGTGCCAGTATGGGATACCCCCGGGACAGGGGGCTATCACCCCTCCACTTT. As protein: CASMGYPRDRGLSPLHF.

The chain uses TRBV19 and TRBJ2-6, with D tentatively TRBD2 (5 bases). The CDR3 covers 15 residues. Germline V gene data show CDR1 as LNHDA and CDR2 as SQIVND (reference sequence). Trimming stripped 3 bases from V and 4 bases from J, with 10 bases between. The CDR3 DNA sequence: TGTGCCAGTAGTATGGCCGGGGTAGGGGCCAACGTCCTGACTTTC. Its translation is CASSMAGVGANVLTF.

This CDR3 is CASSSDTANTIYF. CDR3 sequence (DNA): TGTGCCAGCAGCTCGGACACGGCGAACACCATATATTTT. The chain recombines TRBV5-4 with TRBJ1-3; tentatively, D is TRBD1 (5 bases). Germline values: CDR1 SGHNT, CDR2 YYREEE (reference sequence). The ends were cut back, 3 bases at V and 7 bases at J, with 11 bases in the middle. The CDR3 sequence is 13 residues long.

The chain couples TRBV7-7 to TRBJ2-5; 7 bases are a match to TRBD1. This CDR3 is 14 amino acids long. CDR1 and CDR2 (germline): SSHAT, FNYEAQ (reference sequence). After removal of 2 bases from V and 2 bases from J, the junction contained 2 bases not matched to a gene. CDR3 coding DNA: TGTGCCAGCAGCTTAAACAGGGGACAAGAGACCCAGTACTTC. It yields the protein CASSLNRGQETQYF.

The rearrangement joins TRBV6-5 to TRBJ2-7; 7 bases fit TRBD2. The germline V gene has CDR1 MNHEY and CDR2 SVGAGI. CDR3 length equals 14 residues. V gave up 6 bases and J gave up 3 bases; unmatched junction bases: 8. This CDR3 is CASSLGGGNYEQYF. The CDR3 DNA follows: TGTGCCAGCAGCTTAGGCGGGGGTAACTACGAGCAGTACTTC.

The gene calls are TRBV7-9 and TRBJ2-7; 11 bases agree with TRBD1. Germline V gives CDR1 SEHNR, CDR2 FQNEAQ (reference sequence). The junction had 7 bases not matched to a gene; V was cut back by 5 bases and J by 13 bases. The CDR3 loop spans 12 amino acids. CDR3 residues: CASSRPGQGVYF. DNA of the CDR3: TGTGCCAGCAGCCGGCCGGGACAGGGGGTTTACTTC.

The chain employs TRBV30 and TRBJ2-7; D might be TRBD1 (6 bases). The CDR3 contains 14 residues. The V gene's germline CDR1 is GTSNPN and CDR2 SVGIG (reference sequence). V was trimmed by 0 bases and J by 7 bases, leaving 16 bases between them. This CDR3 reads CAWSVPQGVVEQYF. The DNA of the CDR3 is TGTGCCTGGAGTGTCCCACAGGGAGTAGTGGAGCAGTACTTC.

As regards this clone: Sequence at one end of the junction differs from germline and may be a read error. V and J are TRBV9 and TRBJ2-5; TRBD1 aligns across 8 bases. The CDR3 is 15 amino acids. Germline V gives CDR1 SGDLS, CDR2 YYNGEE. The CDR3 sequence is CASSKTTGAQQTQYF. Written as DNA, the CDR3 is TGTGCCAGCAGCAAAACGACAGGGGCCCAACAGACCCAGTACTTC.

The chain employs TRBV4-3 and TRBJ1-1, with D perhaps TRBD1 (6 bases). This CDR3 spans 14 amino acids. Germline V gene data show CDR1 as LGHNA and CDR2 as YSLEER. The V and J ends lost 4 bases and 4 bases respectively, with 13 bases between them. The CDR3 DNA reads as TGCGCCAGCAGCCCTCAGGGGTGGGGCACTGAAGCTTTCTTT. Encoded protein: CASSPQGWGTEAFF.